The source of this TCR beta chain is a study of T cells after yellow fever vaccination. Study in general: For low cell numbers, libraries were made with SMART-Seq v4 Ultra Low Input. The study, taken as a whole, reports: A large majority of primary-vaccination clones showed up again after the booster (just under 97% CD4, around 88% CD8). Few clonotypes appeared in both CD4 and CD8 compartments. The secondary response peaked faster, at day 5 versus 15, but was weaker.

Each CDR3 protein gets one entry after TCRdb re-called the 5' RACE reads with MiXCR. The table records nearly 550,000 distinct CDR3 sequences, 15% to 20% of them present only once. As for this clonotype: Its antigen is not known.

Germline CDR1 and CDR2: SGHTA and FQGNSA. With V trimmed by 3 bases and J by 1 base, 5 bases remained unmatched. The CDR3 spans 15 residues. Sequencing was performed on PBMCs, taken 15 days after the yellow fever booster vaccination. The V gene is TRBV7-2, the J gene TRBJ2-5, with TRBD2 matching over 7 bases. This TCR derives from a man in his thirties or forties who received the YFV17D yellow fever vaccine. The CDR3 DNA reads as TGTGCCAGCAGCTTGGAGGGAGGGCTCCAAGAGACCCAGTACTTC. It yields the protein CASSLEGGLQETQYF.